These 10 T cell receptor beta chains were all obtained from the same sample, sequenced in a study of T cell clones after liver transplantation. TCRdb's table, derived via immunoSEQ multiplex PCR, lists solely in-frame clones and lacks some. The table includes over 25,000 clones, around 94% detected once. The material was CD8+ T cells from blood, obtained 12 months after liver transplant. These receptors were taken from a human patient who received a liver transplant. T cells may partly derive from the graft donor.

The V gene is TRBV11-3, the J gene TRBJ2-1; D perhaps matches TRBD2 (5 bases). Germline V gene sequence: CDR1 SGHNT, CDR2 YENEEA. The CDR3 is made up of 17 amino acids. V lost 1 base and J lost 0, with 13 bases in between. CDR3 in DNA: TGTGCCAGCAGCTTAGGACTCCGGGGAAGCTCCTACAATGAGCAGTTCTTC. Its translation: CASSLGLRGSSYNEQFF.

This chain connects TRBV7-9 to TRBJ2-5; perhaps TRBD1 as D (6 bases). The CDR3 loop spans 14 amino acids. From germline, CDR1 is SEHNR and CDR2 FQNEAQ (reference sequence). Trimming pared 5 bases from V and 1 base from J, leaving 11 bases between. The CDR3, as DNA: TGTGCCAGCAGCCAGGACAGTACCCAAGAGACCCAGTACTTC. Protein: CASSQDSTQETQYF. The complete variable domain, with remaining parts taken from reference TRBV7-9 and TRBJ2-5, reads DTGVSQNPRHKITKRGQNVTFRCDPISEHNRLYWYRQTLGQGPEFLTYFQNEAQLEKSRLLSDRFSAERPKGSFSTLEIQRTEQGDSAMYLCASSQDSTQETQYFGPGTRLLVL.

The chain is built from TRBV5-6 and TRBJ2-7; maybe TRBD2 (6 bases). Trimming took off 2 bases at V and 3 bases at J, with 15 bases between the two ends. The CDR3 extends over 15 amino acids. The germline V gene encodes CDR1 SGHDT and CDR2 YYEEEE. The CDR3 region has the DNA TGTGCCAGCAGCTTCAGTAGCGGAGTCTTCTACGAGCAGTACTTC. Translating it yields CASSFSSGVFYEQYF.

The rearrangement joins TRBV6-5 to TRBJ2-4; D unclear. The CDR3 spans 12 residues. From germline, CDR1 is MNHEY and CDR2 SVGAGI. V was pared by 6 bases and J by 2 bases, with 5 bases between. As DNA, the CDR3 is TGTGCCAGCAGCGGCTCCAAAAACATTCAGTACTTC. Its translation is CASSGSKNIQYF.

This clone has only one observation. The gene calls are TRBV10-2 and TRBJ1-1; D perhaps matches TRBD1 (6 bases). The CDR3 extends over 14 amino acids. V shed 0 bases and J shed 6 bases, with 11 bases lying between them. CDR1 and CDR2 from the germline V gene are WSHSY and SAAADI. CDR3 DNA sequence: TGCGCCAGCAGTGAGTCCACAGGGTGGCCTGAAGCTTTCTTT. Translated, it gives CASSESTGWPEAFF.

CDR3 sequence (DNA): TGCAGCGTCCGGGTGGGGACCGGGGAGCTGTTTTTT. This codes for CSVRVGTGELFF. This sequence joins TRBV29-1 and TRBJ2-2; D is unresolved. The CDR3 runs 12 residues. CDR1 is SQVTM, CDR2 ANQGSEA, per germline. The V and J ends lost 6 bases and 5 bases respectively, with 10 bases between them.

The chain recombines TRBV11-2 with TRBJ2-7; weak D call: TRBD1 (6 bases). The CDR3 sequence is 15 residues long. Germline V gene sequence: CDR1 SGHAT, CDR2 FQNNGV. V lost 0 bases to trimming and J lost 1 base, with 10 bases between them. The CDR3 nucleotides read TGTGCCAGCAGCTTAGAGGATCAGGGGTCCTACGAGCAGTACTTC. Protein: CASSLEDQGSYEQYF.

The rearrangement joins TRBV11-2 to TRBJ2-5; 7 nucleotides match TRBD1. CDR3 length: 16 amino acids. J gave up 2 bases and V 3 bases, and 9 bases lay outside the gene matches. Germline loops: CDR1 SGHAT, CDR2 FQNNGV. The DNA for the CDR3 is TGTGCCAGCAGCTTCTGGCAGGGGGACCCACAAGAGACCCAGTACTTC. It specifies CASSFWQGDPQETQYF.

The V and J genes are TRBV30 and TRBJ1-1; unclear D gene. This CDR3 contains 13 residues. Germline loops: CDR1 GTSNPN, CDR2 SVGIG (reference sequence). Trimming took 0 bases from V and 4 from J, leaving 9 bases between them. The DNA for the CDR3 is TGTGCCTGGAGTGTAAACCTAGGCACTGAAGCTTTCTTT. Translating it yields CAWSVNLGTEAFF.

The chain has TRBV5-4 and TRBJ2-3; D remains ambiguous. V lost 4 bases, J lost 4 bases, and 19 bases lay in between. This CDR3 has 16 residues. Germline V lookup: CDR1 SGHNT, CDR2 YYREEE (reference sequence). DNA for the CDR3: TGTGCCAGCAGCCCTGGGCCCCCCGGCGGTGCAGATACGCAGTATTTT. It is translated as CASSPGPPGGADTQYF.